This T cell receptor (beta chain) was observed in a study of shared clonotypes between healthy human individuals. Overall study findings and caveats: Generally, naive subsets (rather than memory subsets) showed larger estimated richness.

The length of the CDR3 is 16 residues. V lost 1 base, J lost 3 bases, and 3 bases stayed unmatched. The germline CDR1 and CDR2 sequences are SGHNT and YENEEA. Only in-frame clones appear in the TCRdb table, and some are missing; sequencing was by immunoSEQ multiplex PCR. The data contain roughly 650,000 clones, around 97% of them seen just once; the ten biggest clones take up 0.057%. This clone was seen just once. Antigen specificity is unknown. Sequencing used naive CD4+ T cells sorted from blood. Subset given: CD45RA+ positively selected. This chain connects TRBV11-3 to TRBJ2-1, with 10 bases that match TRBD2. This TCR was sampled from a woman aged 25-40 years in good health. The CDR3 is CASSLVGTSDYNEQFF. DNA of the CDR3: TGTGCCAGCAGCTTAGTGGGGACTAGCGACTACAATGAGCAGTTCTTC. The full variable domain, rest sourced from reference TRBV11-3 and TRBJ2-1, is EAGVVQSPRYKIIEKKQPVAFWCNPISGHNTLYWYLQNLGQGPELLIRYENEEAVDDSQLPKDRFSAERLKGVDSTLKIQPAELGDSAVYLCASSLVGTSDYNEQFFGPGTRLTVL.